This T cell receptor (beta chain) is from a study of OX40 agonist ivuxolimab in advanced cancers. Looking at the study overall: Patients were dosed intravenously with ivuxolimab at 0.01 to 10 mg/kg every 2 weeks.

TCRdb's copy holds only in-frame clones and misses some; the assay was immunoSEQ multiplex PCR. The sample yields some 84,000 clones, 89% seen once. Deletions cut 4 bases from V and 4 bases from J, with 11 bases between. The germline V gene encodes CDR1 SEHNR and CDR2 FQNEAQ (reference sequence). The length of the CDR3 is 14 residues. There are a few counts of this clone. The rearrangement joins TRBV7-9 to TRBJ1-3; D is perhaps TRBD1 (6 bases). The sequence came from an adult with an advanced solid tumor such as melanoma, head and neck, liver or kidney cancer. Sequenced here: CD4+ or CD8+ T cells sorted from blood, sampled in a trial of the OX40 agonist ivuxolimab. CDR3 in amino acids: CASSSWGLGNTIYF. DNA for the CDR3: TGTGCCAGCAGCTCGTGGGGGCTCGGAAACACCATATATTTT.